What follows describes a single T cell receptor beta chain. Its target antigen remains unknown. Base qualities are not recorded, but no much larger clone differs from it by a single base. The data originate from a study of T cell responses to AZD1222 COVID-19 vaccine (dated by TCRdb to about 2021). Broadly, across the study: Because spike-specific TCR depth and breadth did not differ between the two schedules, AZD1222 recipients who got a second dose at roughly 4 weeks were pooled with those who got a second dose at roughly 12 weeks. A total of 230 to 250 trial participants underwent TCR sequencing, of whom 207 had received two doses of AZD1222 and roughly 26 had received two doses of the MenACWY control vaccine. Enrollment into the trials was organized by age into subgroups of 18-55, 56-69 and 70-plus years, and those subgroups contained about 150, 27 and 61 TCR-sequenced participants, respectively. General study outcomes and caveats: Because no day 14 peak-response samples were available, repertoires were characterized only after the peak T cell response. Reportedly, almost half of the unique spike-specific TCRs recognized epitopes lying outside the regions that are mutated in the B.1.351 and B.1.1.7 variants. Participants were mostly white British and included more females than males, and it was suggested by the authors that clonal diversity may have been underestimated. Conclusions about previously exposed vaccinees are limited, since just 5 to 7 AZD1222 recipients were seropositive for SARS-CoV-2 at baseline. After two AZD1222 doses, both the breadth and the depth of spike-specific TCRs were significantly higher than at day 0 and than in MenACWY recipients. In the small 56-69-year group, the increase in depth fell short of significance, most likely because of low power. The vaccine-associated CD4 TCRs covered the entire spike protein, and the dominant responses fell in regions 160-218 and 743-854.

The V and J ends are trimmed by 2 bases and 1 base, leaving 5 bases between them. The CDR3 goes from the cysteine to the phenylalanine over 13 residues. The retained sequence is limited to the CDR3, 39 bases, with the frame set at the first base. CDR1 and CDR2 were assigned from the germline V gene (reference sequence) as PRHDT and FYEKMQ. The CDR3 regions of human TCRbeta chains were analyzed by immunosequencing. The authors processed their data as follows. Repertoire TCRs were matched against a reference library of SARS-CoV-2-specific TCRs generated with the MIRA antigen-specificity platform. Breadth meant the fraction of unique TCRs that were SARS-CoV-2-associated, whereas depth meant the fraction of total T cells that were SARS-CoV-2-associated. Each spike-specific TCR was assigned to its reactive spike region and to a CD4 or CD8 class using the MIRA data. Log10-transformed breadth and depth values were compared by one-way ANOVA with Sidak's multiple comparisons tests. What TCRdb holds here is the immuneACCESS table cut down to in-frame rearrangements. Part of the clones is not present; checked against another copy, under half of the missing clones reflect an unresolved V gene, and the others are unexplained. V and J calls and clone size follow that table, whereas D and trimming were derived from the DNA. The sample table holds 85,000 to 110,000 clones, of which 75% to 90% were seen once. Of the sample, approximately 20% falls within the top ten clones.

According to the study, the label for this sample's time point signals: baseline before first vaccination. Samples from vaccinated people were obtained from the UK trials COV001 and COV002, which included a single-blind randomized controlled phase 2/3 trial of AZD1222 (ChAdOx1 nCoV-19) in healthy adults. For TCRbeta chain sequencing, PBMC samples from trial participants were taken at day 0 and at day 28 after the second dose. This TCR was sampled from an adult in good health. Rearrangement joined TRBV13 to TRBJ1-1; no D segment can be confidently identified. The sequences come from peripheral blood, collected on day 0 of AZD1222 vaccination. The base sequence is TGTGCCAGCAGCTTAAGTTCGAACACTGAAGCTTTCTTT. It is translated as CASSLSSNTEAFF.